This is a list of T cell receptor beta chains from one sample in a study of OX40 agonist ivuxolimab in advanced cancers. Only in-frame clones appear in the TCRdb table, and some are missing; sequencing was by immunoSEQ multiplex PCR. The sample yields around 55,000 clones, 80% to 90% seen once. Source: CD4+ or CD8+ T cells sorted from blood, taken in a trial of the OX40 agonist ivuxolimab. Receptors were obtained from an adult with an advanced solid tumor such as melanoma, head and neck, liver or kidney cancer. Both conserved end residues are part of each CDR3. A D gene is named only where the DNA matches it firmly. A row's size may be missing; if present it is once, few, many or a size class.

>.|.|TRBJ1-2|TRBV29-1
TGCAGCGTTGTAACCCTCAGGGGCTACACCTTC
CSVVTLRGYTF
>.|TRBD1|TRBJ1-2|TRBV4-2
TGTGCCAGCAGCCCGGGACAGGGGAACCCCACTAACTATGGCTACACCTTC
CASSPGQGNPTNYGYTF
>.|.|TRBJ1-1|TRBV19
TGTGCCAGTAATAACGGCATTGGGGGAAAAAACACTGAAGCTTTCTTT
CASNNGIGGKNTEAFF
>.|.|TRBJ2-2|TRBV5-8
TGTGCCACCACCTCGGTCGGGGAGCTGTTTTTT
CATTSVGELFF
>.|.|TRBJ2-5|TRBV9
TGTGCCAGCAGCGTTGGGGGAGGCTCTCAAGAGACCCAGTACTTC
CASSVGGGSQETQYF
>.|.|TRBJ1-2|TRBV6-1
TGTGCCAGCACCGAGGGGTATGGCTACACCTTC
CASTEGYGYTF
>.|.|TRBJ2-2|TRBV6-1
TGTGCCAGCAGTGGGTTCGAGGAAGCGGTGCACACCGGGGAGCTGTTTTTT
CASSGFEEAVHTGELFF
>.|TRBD2|TRBJ2-1|TRBV4-3
TGCGCCAGCAGCCAAGATCCCAGCGGGAGGGCTAATGAGCAGTTCTTC
CASSQDPSGRANEQFF
>.|.|TRBJ1-2|TRBV28
TGTGCCAGCAGTTTAATACGAGTTACGGCAGATGGCTACACCTTC
CASSLIRVTADGYTF
>.|.|TRBJ2-7|TRBV27
TGTGCCAGCAGGAGCAGGGACTCCTACGAGCAGTACTTC
CASRSRDSYEQYF
>.|.|TRBJ2-7|TRBV6-5
TGTGCCAGCAGTCCTACCGGGACTCCGTCCGAGCAGTACTTC
CASSPTGTPSEQYF
>.|.|TRBJ2-3|TRBV18
TGTGCCAGCTCACCGCCCGATCGCACAGATACGCAGTATTTT
CASSPPDRTDTQYF
>once|.|TRBJ1-2|TRBV2
TGTGCCAGCAGTGAACCCCGGGGGCCCAGGAATGGCTACACCTTC
CASSEPRGPRNGYTF
>.|.|TRBJ1-1|TRBV7-8
TGTGCCAGCACCGATTTCTGGACGGGGATGAACACTGAAGCTTTCTTT
CASTDFWTGMNTEAFF
>.|.|TRBJ2-5|TRBV6-5
TGTGCCAGCAGTTACTCCGGACGGACACAAGAGACCCAGTACTTC
CASSYSGRTQETQYF
>.|TRBD2|TRBJ2-1|TRBV4-2
TGTGCCAGCAGCCAAGATAGGACTAGCGGGTACAATGAGCAGTTCTTC
CASSQDRTSGYNEQFF
>.|.|TRBJ2-1|TRBV29-1
TGCAGCGCCGTCCCCGGGACTCGCCGAATCTTC
CSAVPGTRRIF
>.|.|TRBJ2-3|TRBV28
TGTGCCAGTTCAGACCCCGGGATAACTAGCACAGATACGCAGTATTTT
CASSDPGITSTDTQYF
>.|.|TRBJ2-1|TRBV5-5
TGTGCCAGCAGCTCAGCGGGCCTGTACAATGAGCAGTTCTTC
CASSSAGLYNEQFF
>.|TRBD1|TRBJ1-2|TRBV13
TGTGCCAGCAGCTTACAGGGACAGGGGAACTATGGCTACACCTTC
CASSLQGQGNYGYTF
>.|.|TRBJ1-1|TRBV7-9
TGTGCCAGCAGCCGCAATCAAGGGGGGACTGAAGCTTTCTTT
CASSRNQGGTEAFF
>.|.|TRBJ1-5|TRBV19
TGTGCCAGTAGTTTATTAGGGTCGACACGAGATCAGCCCCAGCATTTT
CASSLLGSTRDQPQHF
>.|TRBD1|TRBJ1-1|TRBV7-6
TGTGCCAGCAGCCCGACCGGACAGGGGGGGACTGAAGCTTTCTTT
CASSPTGQGGTEAFF
>.|TRBD1|TRBJ2-1|TRBV11-1
TGTGCCAGCAAAACCGGGACAGGGAGTTTGGGTGAGCAGTTCTTC
CASKTGTGSLGEQFF
>.|TRBD1|TRBJ2-1|TRBV13
TGTGCCAGCATCTCTCGACGACAGGGCTTCTACAATGAGCAGTTCTTC
CASISRRQGFYNEQFF
>.|.|TRBJ2-7|TRBV15
TGTGCCACCAGCAGCCCCCGGGGCGAGGGACACGAGCAGTACTTC
CATSSPRGEGHEQYF
>.|.|TRBJ2-2|TRBV6-1
TGTGCCAGCAGTGCCCCGGATAGGGCAGGCACCGGGGAGCTGTTTTTT
CASSAPDRAGTGELFF
>.|TRBD2|TRBJ2-1|TRBV10-2
TGCGCCAGCAGCGCTAAACTAGCGGGACCTCTCAAGGATGAGCAGTTCTTC
CASSAKLAGPLKDEQFF
>.|.|TRBJ2-7|TRBV7-9
TGTGCCAGCAGCTTACCGGGCCTATCCTACGAGCAGTACTTC
CASSLPGLSYEQYF
>once|TRBD1|TRBJ2-2|TRBV7-6
TGTGCCAGCAGCTTTGGACAGGGTTCGAACACCGGGGAGCTGTTTTTT
CASSFGQGSNTGELFF
>.|.|TRBJ1-1|TRBV27
TGTGCCAGCAGTCGAGGGGACACTCGAGCGTACACTGAAGCTTTCTTT
CASSRGDTRAYTEAFF
>.|.|TRBJ2-3|TRBV2
TGTGCCAGCAGCTTCGGGACGTCTCTTAGCACAGATACGCAGTATTTT
CASSFGTSLSTDTQYF
>.|TRBD2|TRBJ2-1|TRBV4-1
TGCGCCAGCAGAAAGGGCGCGGGAGGCGGGAATGAGCAGTTCTTC
CASRKGAGGGNEQFF
>.|.|TRBJ1-6|TRBV27
TGTGCCAGCAGTTTAGTGGGAATATGGGATTCACCCCTCCACTTT
CASSLVGIWDSPLHF
>few|.|TRBJ1-1|TRBV9
TGTGCCAGCAGCGTAGGGAGAGGGTGGAACACTGAAGCTTTCTTT
CASSVGRGWNTEAFF
>once|TRBD2|TRBJ2-1|TRBV7-9
TGTGCCAGCAGCTCCCCCGGGCTAGCGGGAGGGCCTCTTGACAATGAGCAGTTCTTC
CASSSPGLAGGPLDNEQFF